A single sample is the source of the 21 T cell receptor beta chains below, sequenced in a study of blood T cell repertoires in COVID-19. Generated by immunoSEQ multiplex PCR, the TCRdb table keeps only in-frame clones and is missing some. The sample has under 350,000 clones, roughly 87% seen once. Sequencing was done on a sample of peripheral blood. Receptor source: a human donor in a cohort sampled during active COVID-19.

Only one count was recorded for this clone. The chain recombines TRBV24-1 with TRBJ2-1; 11 bases line up with TRBD2. The CDR3 extends over 18 amino acids. Trimming at V came to 0 bases and at J to 5 bases, leaving 8 bases not matched to a gene. Germline V gene data show CDR1 as KGHDR and CDR2 as SFDVKD. CDR3 nucleotides: TGTGCCACCAGTGATTTGCCTTGGACTAGCGGGCGAAACAATGAGCAGTTCTTC. This sequence encodes CATSDLPWTSGRNNEQFF.

This chain uses TRBV24-1 with TRBJ2-2; no clear D gene. CDR1 and CDR2 from the germline V gene are KGHDR and SFDVKD. The CDR3 covers 13 residues. V shed 9 bases and J shed 1 base, with 8 bases lying between them. The CDR3, as DNA: TGTGCCACCTTTGCGGAGAACACCGGGGAGCTGTTTTTT. This translates into CATFAENTGELFF.

The J gene is TRBJ2-1, the V gene TRBV5-3, with unresolved D. TRBV5-3 is recorded as an ORF, its role being uncertain. Trimming took 1 base from V and 9 from J, leaving 5 bases between them. The CDR3 is 11 residues long. The CDR3 DNA sequence: TGTGCCAGAAGCTTGTGGAGTGAGCAGTTCTTC. It translates to CARSLWSEQFF.

The J gene is TRBJ2-1, the V gene TRBV9; 7 bases map to TRBD1. The ends lost 0 bases at V and 7 bases at J; junction bases unmatched: 10. Germline CDR1 SGDLS, CDR2 YYNGEE. The CDR3 has 16 residues. The CDR3 is CASSVGLDRVRNEQFF. The DNA for the CDR3 is TGTGCCAGCAGCGTAGGTCTCGACAGGGTCAGAAATGAGCAGTTCTTC. Full variable domain (remainder filled in from reference TRBV9 and TRBJ2-1): DSGVTQTPKHLITATGQRVTLRCSPRSGDLSVYWYQQSLDQGLQFLIQYYNGEERAKGNILERFSAQQFPDLHSELNLSSLELGDSALYFCASSVGLDRVRNEQFFGPGTRLTVL.

This clone appeared once. The rearrangement links TRBV29-1 to TRBJ1-4, with 7 bases matching TRBD1. Germline trimming cut 3 bases from V and 8 bases from J; bases unmatched to any gene: 6. CDR1 SQVTM and CDR2 ANQGSEA come from the germline V gene. The CDR3 covers 13 residues. The CDR3 spells CSVDEGAGEKLFF. The DNA of the CDR3 is TGCAGCGTTGACGAGGGGGCGGGCGAAAAACTGTTTTTT.

The rearrangement joins TRBV7-9 to TRBJ1-1; 7 nucleotides line up with TRBD1. This CDR3 is 14 amino acids long. The V gene's germline CDR1 is SEHNR and CDR2 FQNEAQ (reference sequence). V shed 4 bases, J shed 1 base, and the junction held 3 bases outside the gene matches. For the CDR3, the DNA is TGTGCCAGCAGCTATGGACAGGAGAACACTGAAGCTTTCTTT. Protein product: CASSYGQENTEAFF.

The V gene is TRBV28, the J gene TRBJ1-2, with unresolved D. This CDR3 contains 15 residues. Between the trimmed V and J ends, which lost 5 bases and 0 bases, there was a span of 13 bases. Looked up from germline, CDR1 is MDHEN and CDR2 is SYDVKM. The CDR3 is CASSLGGISNYGYTF. CDR3 nucleotides: TGTGCCAGCAGTCTAGGCGGTATTTCTAACTATGGCTACACCTTC.

As for this clone: The sample carries other DNA sequences with the same CDR3. This rearrangement joins TRBV29-1 to TRBJ2-5, with TRBD2 as a possible D gene (6 bases). V was shortened by 4 bases and J by 5 bases, with 8 bases between the two germline ends. The CDR3 runs 11 residues. From germline, CDR1 is SQVTM and CDR2 ANQGSEA. CDR3 protein: CSVGREETQYF. The CDR3 bases are TGCAGCGTTGGACGGGAGGAGACCCAGTACTTC.

The chain links TRBV2 to TRBJ1-1; D unresolved. The CDR3 extends over 12 amino acids. Per germline, CDR1 SNHLY and CDR2 FYNNEI. V was cut by 6 bases and J by 0 bases, with 5 bases left in between. The CDR3 DNA sequence: TGTGCCAGCAGGGCCCTGAACACTGAAGCTTTCTTT. Encoded protein: CASRALNTEAFF. Full variable domain (rest looked up from reference TRBV2 and TRBJ1-1): EPEVTQTPSHQVTQMGQEVILRCVPISNHLYFYWYRQILGQKVEFLVSFYNNEISEKSEIFDDQFSVERPDGSNFTLKIRSTKLEDSAMYFCASRALNTEAFFGQGTRLTVV.

This clone came up a few times. The V call is TRBV19, the J call TRBJ1-6; D not resolved. The CDR3 extends over 13 amino acids. Germline lookup yields CDR1 LNHDA and CDR2 SQIVND (reference sequence). Deletions cut 5 bases from V and 9 bases from J, with 11 bases between. In DNA, the CDR3 is TGTGCCAGTAGTTTCGGGTTACGTTCACCCCTCCACTTT. Residues: CASSFGLRSPLHF.

This clone was recorded once. The V and J genes are TRBV7-2 and TRBJ2-3; 8 bases are shared with TRBD2. There are 14 residues in the CDR3. Trimming took 5 bases from V and 11 from J; bases not matched to a gene: 12. Germline CDR1 reads SGHTA; CDR2 reads FQGNSA. For the CDR3, the DNA is TGTGCCAGCAGCCGGGAGGGTCTCGAACGAGGGCAGTATTTT. It yields the protein CASSREGLERGQYF.

The CDR3 region has the DNA TGTGCCAGCAGTTACCCCGCGGGTACCTCCTACGAGCAGTACTTC. It encodes CASSYPAGTSYEQYF. The chain couples TRBV6-6 to TRBJ2-7; D may be TRBD2 (5 bases). V was cut by 2 bases and J by 0 bases, with 11 bases left in between. This CDR3 comprises 15 residues. Germline CDR1 is MNHNY and CDR2 is SVGAGI (reference sequence).

This chain connects TRBV12-5 to TRBJ2-1; 11 positions agree with TRBD2. The CDR3 extends over 15 amino acids. Germline assignment: CDR1 LGHNT and CDR2 FRNRAP. J gave up 7 bases and V 2 bases, and 4 bases lay outside the gene matches. CDR3 amino acids: CASGLRLAGGNEQFF. As DNA, the CDR3 is TGTGCTAGTGGTTTGAGGCTAGCGGGAGGTAATGAGCAGTTCTTC.

This chain connects TRBV19 to TRBJ2-7; perhaps TRBD2 as D (6 bases). This CDR3 contains 14 residues. Germline CDR1 LNHDA, CDR2 SQIVND (reference sequence). V shed 6 bases and J shed 3 bases, with 15 bases lying between them. CDR3 bases: TGTGCCAGTAGCCCTAGCGACTCCGTCTACGAGCAGTACTTC. Its translation is CASSPSDSVYEQYF.

The chain uses TRBV19 and TRBJ2-3; 7 bases line up with TRBD2. This CDR3 is built from 14 residues. V lost 4 bases and J lost 3; bases outside the gene matches: 4. Germline V gene lookup returns CDR1 LNHDA and CDR2 SQIVND (reference sequence). The CDR3 reads CASSKGGRTDTQYF. The CDR3 nucleotides are TGTGCCAGTAGTAAGGGCGGGAGAACAGATACGCAGTATTTT.

The chain uses TRBV6-6 and TRBJ2-3; D possibly corresponds to TRBD2 (7 bases). CDR1 and CDR2 from the germline V gene are MNHNY and SVGAGI (reference sequence). V was clipped by 11 bases and J by 6 bases, with 27 bases between them. The CDR3 consists of 16 residues. The CDR3 region is CAGRGGSGGSSDTQYF. CDR3 sequence (DNA): TGTGCCGGAAGGGGGGGGAGTGGAGGGAGTTCGGATACGCAGTATTTT.

The chain recombines TRBV4-3 with TRBJ2-1; 12 bases are a match to TRBD1. Germline V gives CDR1 LGHNA, CDR2 YSLEER. CDR3 length: 16 residues. Trimming cost V 1 base and J 9 bases; bases outside gene matches: 7. The DNA of the CDR3 is TGCGCCAGCAGCCAAGGGGACAGGGGGCGCGAGAGTGAGCAGTTCTTC. Amino acid sequence: CASSQGDRGRESEQFF.

Comments on this clone: Because the CDR3's place on the DNA is in doubt, the DNA is left out and the CDR3 is given as listed by TCRdb. J is TRBJ2-1 and V is TRBV21-1; the table's D call TRBD2 went unverified against the DNA. TRBV21-1 is a pseudogene segment. Ends included, the CDR3 has 20 residues. The CDR3 sequence is CASSSPWGGGSCLHYNEQFF.

This clone was found a few times. The rearrangement joins TRBV25-1 to TRBJ2-4; 8 bases fit TRBD1. The CDR3 totals 14 residues. The germline CDR1 and CDR2 sequences are MGHDK and SYGVNS. V trimming: 4 bases; J trimming: 7 bases; junction bases outside the gene matches: 6. CDR3 nucleotides: TGTGCCAGCAGTGGGGACAGGCTAACGAACATTCAGTACTTC. The encoded protein is CASSGDRLTNIQYF.

J is TRBJ2-7 and V is TRBV18; 8 bases fit TRBD1. Trimming took 6 bases from V and 4 from J; bases not matched to a gene: 11. The CDR3 spans 15 residues. The germline V gene encodes CDR1 KGHSH and CDR2 LQKENI. CDR3 sequence (DNA): TGTGCCAGCTCCCCTTGGACAGGGACAGCGTACGAGCAGTACTTC. Its translation is CASSPWTGTAYEQYF.

V usage is TRBV7-2 and J usage is TRBJ1-3; unclear D gene. The V and J ends lost 5 bases and 0 bases respectively, with 8 bases between them. Germline CDR1 reads SGHTA; CDR2 reads FQGNSA. The CDR3 runs 14 residues. CDR3 coding DNA: TGTGCCAGCAGCCCCCACAGCTCTGGAAACACCATATATTTT. The encoded protein is CASSPHSSGNTIYF.